This entry lists 7 T cell receptor beta chains sequenced from one sample in a study of T-cell memory formation after mild COVID-19. Using its own MiXCR run on the 5' RACE reads, TCRdb lists one record per CDR3 protein. The sample contains about 440,000 distinct CDR3 sequences, 20% of which appear only once. The specimen was PBMCs or a T cell subset sorted from them (not recorded which). The receptors come from an adult woman who had mild COVID-19 (a few samples of this study predate the infection). Cell type and time point are not known.

In nucleotides, the CDR3 is TGTGCCAGCAGTGAGGACACTGAAGCTTTCTTT. It translates to CASSEDTEAFF. The chain joins TRBV6-1 to TRBJ1-1; D is unresolved. Germline loops: CDR1 MNHNS, CDR2 SASEGT. V was shortened by 3 bases and J by 3 bases, with 2 bases between the two germline ends. The length of the CDR3 is 11 residues.

V gene TRBV12-3 or TRBV12-4 combines with J gene TRBJ1-2; D gene unclear. V lost 1 base, J lost 1 base, and 4 bases lay in between. The CDR3 is made up of 13 amino acids. CDR3 sequence reads: CASSLEINYGYTF. DNA for the CDR3: TGTGCCAGCAGTTTAGAGATTAACTATGGCTACACCTTC.

The chain is built from TRBV6-2 or TRBV6-3 and TRBJ2-3; 8 bases map to TRBD1. The CDR3 runs 14 residues. The V gene's germline CDR1 is MNHEY and CDR2 SVGEGT. V lost 1 base to trimming and J lost 5 bases; unmatched junction nucleotides: 2. The CDR3 region has the DNA TGTGCCAGCAGTTACTTCGACAGGGGAGATACGCAGTATTTT. Protein: CASSYFDRGDTQYF.

This clonotype was counted between two and nine times. The chain combines TRBV7-7 with TRBJ2-3; D gene unclear. Germline V gene data show CDR1 as SSHAT and CDR2 as FNYEAQ (reference sequence). Trimming took 1 base from V and 1 from J, leaving 12 bases between them. This CDR3 comprises 16 residues. CDR3 protein: CASSLGLRVGTDTQYF. CDR3 DNA sequence: TGTGCCAGCAGCTTAGGGCTTCGGGTTGGCACAGATACGCAGTATTTT.

The chain carries TRBV4-1 and TRBJ2-5, with 9 nucleotides matching TRBD2. Germline CDR1 reads MGHRA; CDR2 reads YSYEKL. V gave up 1 base and J gave up 2 bases; unmatched junction bases: 11. This CDR3 has 18 residues. The DNA of the CDR3 is TGCGCCAGCAGCCAAGGGTTCGGGGTCCTAGCGGGGCAAGAGACCCAGTACTTC. Residues: CASSQGFGVLAGQETQYF.

In its sample, this clonotype was seen a few times. The chain combines TRBV10-3 with TRBJ2-6, with D perhaps given as TRBD1 or TRBD2 (5 bases each). With 0 bases removed from V and 3 bases from J, the gap between germline ends came to 9 bases. CDR3 length: 16 amino acids. Germline values: CDR1 ENHRY, CDR2 SYGVKD. CDR3 loop: CAISESGGNGANVLTF. The CDR3 DNA sequence: TGTGCCATCAGTGAGTCTGGGGGTAATGGGGCCAACGTCCTGACTTTC.

This clonotype came up a few times. The V and J genes are TRBV9 and TRBJ2-7; D possibly corresponds to TRBD2 (5 bases). CDR3 length equals 15 residues. V shed 0 bases and J shed 3 bases, with 13 bases lying between them. Per the germline V gene, CDR1 is SGDLS and CDR2 is YYNGEE. CDR3 sequence: CASSVEPSRVYEQYF. CDR3 coding DNA: TGTGCCAGCAGCGTAGAGCCTAGCCGGGTCTACGAGCAGTACTTC.